This TCR beta chain was retrieved from a study of beta chain features in type 1 diabetes. The V and J ends lost 3 bases and 0 bases, in that order; junction bases with no gene match: 7. Per the germline V gene, CDR1 is KGHSH and CDR2 is LQKENI. The CDR3 is made up of 16 amino acids. Expressed TCRB transcripts got sequenced, as all isolated RNA was reverse transcribed. Sequencing was performed with immunoSEQ multiplex PCR; in TCRdb, only in-frame clones are kept and a portion is missing. The sample carries fewer than 900,000 clones, roughly a sixth recorded once. As regards this clone: Its antigen is undetermined.

Study-wide results and limits: When Type 1 diabetes patients were examined, their TCRB CDR3s proved moderately but significantly shorter in all four CD4+ subsets.

The clonotype was recovered from a woman between 18 and 30 years old in good health. The gene calls are TRBV18 and TRBJ1-2; TRBD1 matches at 7 bases. Sequencing used naive CD4+ T cells from blood. The CDR3 loop reads CASSPLGQASNYGYTF. In nucleotides, the CDR3 is TGTGCCAGCTCACCCCTCGGACAGGCCTCTAACTATGGCTACACCTTC.